Each of the 5 T cell receptor beta chains below was sequenced from the same sample in a study of T and B cells in COVID-19 patients. TRB rearrangements were amplified by multiplex PCR with BIOMED2 TRB-A/B primers. TCRdb independently ran MiXCR on the multiplex PCR reads; one entry per CDR3 protein. Of about 4,100 distinct CDR3 sequences listed, about 25% were seen once; the top ten hold roughly 45%. Each TRB amplification used about 250-550 ng of genomic DNA from blood. Sequences were obtained from blood. These receptors were collected from a human donor with active COVID-19. The donor label of this sample is uncertain.

The table lists this clonotype with many counts. The chain couples TRBV12-3 or TRBV12-4 to TRBJ2-1; 11 bases line up with TRBD1. The CDR3 contains 16 residues. The V and J ends lost 5 bases and 6 bases, in that order; junction bases with no gene match: 9. The CDR3 sequence is CASSTQGQGVFNEQFF. The CDR3, as DNA: TGTGCCAGCAGTACACAGGGACAGGGGGTCTTCAATGAGCAGTTCTTC.

This chain uses TRBV20-1 with TRBJ1-6, with 9 bases fitting TRBD1. Per germline, CDR1 DFQATT and CDR2 SNEGSKA (reference sequence). The V and J ends lost 5 bases and 1 base, in that order; junction bases with no gene match: 9. This CDR3 is built from 17 residues. The CDR3 reads CSAGTGGSASYNSPLHF. In DNA, the CDR3 is TGCAGTGCTGGTACAGGGGGCTCCGCGTCCTATAATTCACCCCTCCACTTT.

By sample share, this clonotype is medium-sized (0.01 to 0.1%). The chain links TRBV6-5 to TRBJ2-1; TRBD2 is a possible D gene (5 bases). This CDR3 has 16 amino acids. The germline V gene has CDR1 MNHEY and CDR2 SVGAGI. With 4 bases removed from V and 7 bases from J, the gap between germline ends came to 20 bases. CDR3 protein: CASSWGLAPGLNEQFF. CDR3 coding DNA: TGTGCCAGCAGTTGGGGTCTAGCTCCGGGCCTGAATGAGCAGTTCTTC.

The V and J genes are TRBV7-9 and TRBJ1-3; D call uncertain. Germline loops: CDR1 SEHNR, CDR2 FQNEAQ (reference sequence). The CDR3 runs to 14 residues. Trimming stripped 3 bases from V and 0 bases from J, with 6 bases between. The CDR3 bases are TGTGCCAGCAGCTTTTTAGGCTCTGGAAACACCATATATTTT. Translating gives CASSFLGSGNTIYF.

The chain uses TRBV5-6 and TRBJ1-1; 10 bases match TRBD1. Trimming cost V 4 bases and J 1 base; bases outside gene matches: 7. The V gene's germline CDR1 is SGHDT and CDR2 YYEEEE. CDR3 length equals 16 residues. This chain's CDR3 is CASSPGTGVTNTEAFF. In nucleotides, the CDR3 is TGTGCCAGCAGCCCTGGGACAGGGGTCACGAACACTGAAGCTTTCTTT.